This passage covers 5 T cell receptor beta chains from one sample sequenced in a study of OX40 agonist ivuxolimab in advanced cancers. The protocol was immunoSEQ multiplex PCR, while the TCRdb copy is restricted to in-frame clones and leaves out a portion. The sample records 34,000 or so clones, 87% being singletons. The sequences come from CD4+ or CD8+ T cells sorted from blood, collected in a trial of the OX40 agonist ivuxolimab. All receptors come from an adult with an advanced solid tumor such as melanoma, head and neck, liver or kidney cancer.

This clone qualifies as medium-sized (0.01 to 0.1%). The J gene is TRBJ2-7, the V gene TRBV19; D possibly corresponds to TRBD1 (5 bases). The CDR3 runs to 12 residues. Germline V gene sequence: CDR1 LNHDA, CDR2 SQIVND (reference sequence). V was trimmed by 8 bases and J by 2 bases, leaving 10 bases between them. DNA for the CDR3: TGTGCCAGTTCAGGGTCCCCCTACGAGCAGTACTTC. Protein product: CASSGSPYEQYF. The full variable domain, with the rest looked up from reference TRBV19 and TRBJ2-7, is DGGITQSPKYLFRKEGQNVTLSCEQNLNHDAMYWYRQDPGQGLRLIYYSQIVNDFQKGDIAEGYSVSREKKESFPLTVTSAQKNPTAFYLCASSGSPYEQYFGPGTRLTVT.

The genes are TRBV5-4 and TRBJ2-5, with D perhaps matching TRBD2 (6 bases). Per the germline V gene, CDR1 is SGHNT and CDR2 is YYREEE (reference sequence). This CDR3 is 14 amino acids long. V was shortened by 2 bases and J by 1 base, with 9 bases between the two germline ends. The CDR3 reads CASSFWGVQETQYF. The DNA of the CDR3 is TGTGCCAGCAGCTTCTGGGGGGTCCAAGAGACCCAGTACTTC.

V is TRBV29-1 and J is TRBJ2-3; 7 bases map to TRBD1. Looked up from germline, CDR1 is SQVTM and CDR2 is ANQGSEA. This CDR3 comprises 13 residues. V trimming: 2 bases; J trimming: 2 bases; junction bases outside the gene matches: 1. CDR3 DNA sequence: TGCAGCGTTGAAACAGGGGACACAGATACGCAGTATTTT. Its translation is CSVETGDTDTQYF.

The CDR3 spells CASKKQGTNTGELFF. The CDR3 coding sequence is TGTGCCAGCAAGAAACAGGGGACGAACACCGGGGAGCTGTTTTTT. This rearrangement joins TRBV27 to TRBJ2-2; 7 nucleotides agree with TRBD1. Germline trimming cut 7 bases from V and 0 bases from J; bases unmatched to any gene: 5. The CDR3 has 15 amino acids. Germline V gives CDR1 MNHEY, CDR2 SMNVEV (reference sequence).

The chain's CDR3 is CASSWANQETQYF. The DNA for the CDR3 is TGTGCCAGCAGTTGGGCCAACCAAGAGACCCAGTACTTC. This rearrangement joins TRBV27 to TRBJ2-5; D gene uncertain. Trimming removed 4 bases from V and 0 bases from J, with 6 bases in between. The CDR3 loop spans 13 amino acids. Germline CDR1 reads MNHEY; CDR2 reads SMNVEV (reference sequence).